The 27 T cell receptor beta chains below all came from one sample that was sequenced in a study of blood T cell repertoires in COVID-19. Assay: immunoSEQ multiplex PCR; the TCRdb copy retains only in-frame clones and omits some. The table lists 350,000 or so clones, around 90% of them singletons, with about 3.9% in the top ten. Sequenced sample: peripheral blood. The receptor set was obtained from a woman aged 60-75 years with COVID-19, enrolled during active disease.

This sequence joins TRBV28 and TRBJ1-6; D is perhaps TRBD1 (6 bases). The germline V gene has CDR1 MDHEN and CDR2 SYDVKM. Trimming left V 3 bases short and J 14 bases short, with 20 bases between. The CDR3 extends over 15 amino acids. The CDR3 loop is CASSFPNRAPGSLHF. CDR3 in DNA: TGTGCCAGCAGTTTCCCTAACAGGGCGCCGGGATCCCTCCACTTT.

The CDR3 reads CASSLQGVDQPQHF. Written as DNA, the CDR3 is TGTGCCAGCAGCCTACAGGGGGTCGATCAGCCCCAGCATTTT. V usage is TRBV5-4 and J usage is TRBJ1-5; 8 bases agree with TRBD1. Germline values: CDR1 SGHNT, CDR2 YYREEE (reference sequence). The CDR3 runs 14 residues. V gave up 4 bases and J gave up 5 bases; unmatched junction bases: 5.

The chain couples TRBV11-2 to TRBJ2-1; 8 nucleotides match TRBD2. The CDR3 loop spans 18 amino acids. With 1 base clipped from V and 7 bases from J, the junction kept 15 bases outside the gene matches. Looked up from germline, CDR1 is SGHAT and CDR2 is FQNNGV. The DNA for the CDR3 is TGTGCCAGCAGCTTAGCCGCCGGGGGGGCCCGGTGGTGGAATGAGCAGTTCTTC. It translates to CASSLAAGGARWWNEQFF.

This rearrangement joins TRBV7-8 to TRBJ1-1, with TRBD1 as a possible D gene (5 bases). CDR1 and CDR2 (germline): SGHVS, FQNEAQ. V gave up 2 bases and J gave up 0 bases, with 7 bases separating them. The CDR3 covers 14 residues. Here the CDR3 reads CASSLRTMNTEAFF. The CDR3 coding sequence is TGTGCCAGCAGCTTACGGACAATGAACACTGAAGCTTTCTTT. The entire variable domain, with the rest obtained from reference TRBV7-8 and TRBJ1-1, is as follows: GAGVSQSPRYKVAKRGQDVALRCDPISGHVSLFWYQQALGQGPEFLTYFQNEAQLDKSGLPSDRFFAERPEGSVSTLKIQRTQQEDSAVYLCASSLRTMNTEAFFGQGTRLTVV.

This chain links TRBV19 with TRBJ1-2; D call uncertain. The CDR3 consists of 14 residues. V was clipped by 7 bases and J by 4 bases, with 16 bases between them. Germline assignment: CDR1 LNHDA and CDR2 SQIVND (reference sequence). Written as DNA, the CDR3 is TGTGCCAGTACCTCTCGGAGCCACTCCTATGGCTACACCTTC. Protein product: CASTSRSHSYGYTF.

The chain has TRBV2 and TRBJ2-1; the D is unclear. Germline CDR1 and CDR2: SNHLY and FYNNEI. The germline V and J ends were trimmed by 5 bases and 2 bases, with 10 bases remaining between them. This CDR3 has 14 amino acids. CDR3 residues: CASSFVVTYNEQFF. The CDR3 DNA sequence: TGTGCCAGCAGTTTTGTCGTAACCTACAATGAGCAGTTCTTC.

This clone was seen only once. This sequence joins TRBV18 and TRBJ1-5; unclear D gene. CDR1 KGHSH and CDR2 LQKENI come from the germline V gene. The length of the CDR3 is 14 residues. V lost 1 base and J lost 3, with 7 bases in between. CDR3: CASSPLSDNQPQHF. DNA of the CDR3: TGTGCCAGCTCACCACTGTCAGACAATCAGCCCCAGCATTTT.

The CDR3 reads CASSPGQGVSGYTF. The CDR3 DNA is TGTGCCAGCAGCCCGGGACAGGGGGTTTCCGGCTACACCTTC. The chain carries TRBV6-5 and TRBJ1-2; 11 bases are a match to TRBD1. V shed 6 bases, J shed 8 bases, and the junction held 8 bases outside the gene matches. CDR3 length: 14 residues. Germline lookup yields CDR1 MNHEY and CDR2 SVGAGI.

The J gene is TRBJ1-6, the V gene TRBV25-1; TRBD1 matches at 7 bases. The trim removed 7 bases at V and 4 bases at J, leaving 4 bases unmatched. The germline V gene encodes CDR1 MGHDK and CDR2 SYGVNS. CDR3 length: 14 residues. CDR3 coding DNA: TGTGCCAGCACGTGGGGACAGTATAATTCACCCCTCCACTTT. The encoded protein is CASTWGQYNSPLHF.

J is TRBJ1-2 and V is TRBV7-9; no reliable D call. The CDR3 runs 15 residues. Germline CDR1 SEHNR, CDR2 FQNEAQ (reference sequence). V lost 3 bases, J lost 3 bases, and 14 bases lay in between. The CDR3 spells CASSLEIEVHYGYTF. The DNA for the CDR3 is TGTGCCAGCAGCTTGGAGATTGAGGTACACTATGGCTACACCTTC.

The rearrangement uses TRBV6-4 and TRBJ1-1, with D perhaps TRBD1 (5 bases). With 6 bases removed from V and 5 bases from J, the gap between germline ends came to 16 bases. The germline V gene encodes CDR1 MRHNA and CDR2 SNTAGT. The CDR3 runs to 14 residues. CDR3: CASSRLAGGTEAFF. Here the CDR3 DNA reads TGTGCCAGCAGCCGACTGGCGGGGGGTACTGAAGCTTTCTTT.

The chain employs TRBV2 and TRBJ1-6; 12 bases align to TRBD1. Germline CDR1 is SNHLY and CDR2 is FYNNEI. Trimming removed 8 bases from V and 9 bases from J; junction bases left unmatched: 5. The CDR3 is 14 amino acids. The CDR3 spells CASAGTGGSSPLHF. The CDR3 region has the DNA TGTGCCAGCGCAGGGACAGGGGGCTCTTCACCCCTCCACTTT.

V usage is TRBV4-1 and J usage is TRBJ1-2, with TRBD1 as a possible D gene (6 bases). The V end lost 1 base, the J end lost 8 bases, and 17 bases lay between the germline ends. The CDR3 covers 15 residues. Per the germline V gene, CDR1 is MGHRA and CDR2 is YSYEKL. The CDR3 coding sequence is TGCGCCAGCAGCCAAGCCGGGACAATTTATCCCGGCTACACCTTC. Protein sequence: CASSQAGTIYPGYTF.

The chain joins TRBV14 to TRBJ2-7, with unresolved D. The germline V gene has CDR1 SGHDN and CDR2 FVKESK. The V end was cut by 0 bases, the J end by 3 bases, with 9 bases between. The CDR3 consists of 14 residues. The DNA for the CDR3 is TGTGCCAGCAGCCAAGATGGTACCAGCTACGAGCAGTACTTC. Translation gives CASSQDGTSYEQYF.

The rearrangement links TRBV12-3 or TRBV12-4 to TRBJ1-2; D is uncertain. The V and J ends lost 3 bases and 6 bases respectively, with 11 bases between them. The CDR3 has 13 residues. CDR3 in amino acids: CASSLGREDGYTF. The CDR3 DNA reads TGTGCCAGCAGTTTGGGGAGGGAGGATGGCTACACCTTC.

This clone was recorded once. The chain combines TRBV24-1 with TRBJ1-1, with TRBD1 matching over 8 bases. Trimming at V came to 2 bases and at J to 1 base, leaving 8 bases not matched to a gene. The CDR3 runs 17 residues. Germline V gives CDR1 KGHDR, CDR2 SFDVKD. CDR3 coding DNA: TGTGCCACCAGTGATTGCAATCCGGGACAGGCGAACACTGAAGCTTTCTTT. Its protein product is CATSDCNPGQANTEAFF.

A single count supports this clone. The J gene is TRBJ1-2, the V gene TRBV5-1; a possible D gene is TRBD1 (6 bases). V was shortened by 0 bases and J by 4 bases, with 13 bases between the two germline ends. Looked up from germline, CDR1 is SGHRS and CDR2 is YFSETQ. The CDR3 totals 15 residues. CDR3 bases: TGCGCCAGCAGCTTGGGGTATCAACAGGGCTATGGCTACACCTTC. It translates to CASSLGYQQGYGYTF. The complete variable domain, with remaining parts taken from reference TRBV5-1 and TRBJ1-2, reads KAGVTQTPRYLIKTRGQQVTLSCSPISGHRSVSWYQQTPGQGLQFLFEYFSETQRNKGNFPGRFSGRQFSNSRSEMNVSTLELGDSALYLCASSLGYQQGYGYTFGSGTRLTVV.

The rearrangement links TRBV3-1 (or the pseudogene TRBV3-2) to TRBJ1-3; the match to TRBD1 covers 7 bases. The CDR3 is made up of 15 amino acids. Trimming took 4 bases from V and 0 from J; bases not matched to a gene: 3. CDR1 and CDR2 (germline): LGHDT, YNNKEL (reference sequence). CDR3 DNA: TGTGCCAGCAGCCTGACAGGGAGCTCTGGAAACACCATATATTTT. Protein sequence: CASSLTGSSGNTIYF.

The V and J genes are TRBV18 and TRBJ1-6; no clear D gene. The V end lost 3 bases, the J end lost 0 bases, and 9 bases lay between the germline ends. Germline loops: CDR1 KGHSH, CDR2 LQKENI. This CDR3 is built from 16 residues. The CDR3 spells CASSPYSSSYNSPLHF. CDR3 nucleotide sequence: TGTGCCAGCTCACCTTACTCGAGCTCCTATAATTCACCCCTCCACTTT.

The chain employs TRBV15 and TRBJ2-1; a weak D match, TRBD2 (7 bases). V was clipped by 3 bases and J by 6 bases, with 15 bases between them. Looked up from germline, CDR1 is LNHNV and CDR2 is YYDKDF (reference sequence). This CDR3 is 15 amino acids long. The CDR3 nucleotides read TGTGCCACCAGCAGGGATCAAGGGGGGGGCAATGAGCAGTTCTTC. Encoded protein: CATSRDQGGGNEQFF.

The gene calls are TRBV29-1 and TRBJ2-1; the D gene is possibly TRBD2 (5 bases). Germline V gene sequence: CDR1 SQVTM, CDR2 ANQGSEA. Deletions cut 2 bases from V and 13 bases from J, with 9 bases between. The CDR3 sequence is 10 residues long. CDR3 coding DNA: TGCAGCGTTGAACAAGCGGATCAGTTCTTC. This codes for CSVEQADQFF.

The chain employs TRBV7-9 and TRBJ1-6; 8 positions agree with TRBD1. With 6 bases clipped from V and 9 bases from J, the junction kept 7 bases outside the gene matches. The CDR3 runs to 14 residues. Germline CDR1 and CDR2: SEHNR and FQNEAQ (reference sequence). This CDR3 is CASSSGQGGSPLHF. CDR3 nucleotides: TGTGCCAGCAGTTCCGGACAGGGTGGTTCACCCCTCCACTTT. Full variable domain (rest looked up from reference TRBV7-9 and TRBJ1-6): DTGVSQNPRHKITKRGQNVTFRCDPISEHNRLYWYRQTLGQGPEFLTYFQNEAQLEKSRLLSDRFSAERPKGSFSTLEIQRTEQGDSAMYLCASSSGQGGSPLHFGNGTRLTVT.

This clone was seen just once. The V call is TRBV20-1, the J call TRBJ1-2; no clear D gene. Germline CDR1 is DFQATT and CDR2 is SNEGSKA (reference sequence). The CDR3 spans 11 residues. CDR3 in DNA: TGCAGGTCTAACGGAGGCCTCCTCGACACCTTC. It is translated as CRSNGGLLDTF.

For this clone: This sample includes further DNA sequences coding for the same CDR3. The V gene is TRBV4-2, the J gene TRBJ1-1; possible D gene TRBD1, 5 bases. The CDR3 sequence is 14 residues long. V shed 4 bases and J shed 1 base, with 10 bases lying between them. The V gene's germline CDR1 is LGHNA and CDR2 YNFKEQ. The CDR3 nucleotides are TGTGCCAGCAGCCTAAGGCAGGGGAACACTGAAGCTTTCTTT. This sequence encodes CASSLRQGNTEAFF.

V usage is TRBV19 and J usage is TRBJ1-4; D is uncertain. CDR1 and CDR2 (germline): LNHDA, SQIVND (reference sequence). Trimming removed 6 bases at V and 8 bases at J, with 28 bases between. CDR3 length: 18 amino acids. DNA for the CDR3: TGTGCCAGTAGACCCCAACTCGGGCCCCGGGGTCGTAGAGAAAAACTGTTTTTT. Its translation: CASRPQLGPRGRREKLFF.

The V and J genes are TRBV27 and TRBJ2-1; 7 nucleotides agree with TRBD2. The CDR3 covers 13 residues. CDR1 is MNHEY, CDR2 SMNVEV, per germline (reference sequence). The V segment lost 8 bases and the J segment 8 bases; nucleotides outside the gene matches: 9. The DNA of the CDR3 is TGTGCCAGCGCTAAGGCGGGGGAAGATGAGCAGTTCTTC. Protein sequence: CASAKAGEDEQFF.

This sequence joins TRBV5-4 and TRBJ2-5, with D tentatively TRBD2 (6 bases). There are 14 residues in the CDR3. The germline CDR1 and CDR2 sequences are SGHNT and YYREEE (reference sequence). Trimming cost V 2 bases and J 3 bases, with 11 bases left between them. The CDR3 coding sequence is TGTGCCAGCAGCTTCGCGGGGCTCGAAGAGACCCAGTACTTC. This codes for CASSFAGLEETQYF.